Listed below are T cell receptor beta chains from one sample, sequenced in a study of CD8 T cells in ankylosing spondylitis. MiXCR was run by TCRdb on the 5' RACE reads, yielding one entry per CDR3 protein. The data contain around 88,000 distinct CDR3 sequences, around 9.4% of them singletons. Sequencing was performed on blood, either unsorted or a sorted T cell fraction (not recorded which). These receptors came from a male donor with ankylosing spondylitis or in good health (not recorded which). CDR3s include the opening cysteine and the closing phenylalanine or tryptophan. The D gene is left open where the match is weak. Only part of the rows carry a size: once, few, many, or a class if the clone is expanded.

D gene | J gene | V gene | clone size | CDR3 protein | CDR3 DNA
- | TRBJ2-1 | TRBV11-3 | many | CASSLERTSPYNEQFF | TGTGCCAGCAGCCTAGAGAGGACCTCCCCCTACAATGAGCAGTTCTTC
TRBD1 | TRBJ1-1 | TRBV28 | few | CASKGTGVRDTEAFF | TGTGCCAGCAAGGGGACAGGGGTAAGGGACACTGAAGCTTTCTTT
- | TRBJ2-7 | TRBV6-1 | many | CASSEIWGSSSYEQYF | TGTGCCAGCAGTGAAATATGGGGCAGCAGCTCCTACGAGCAGTACTTC
TRBD1 | TRBJ1-4 | TRBV7-8 | many | CASSLGPTGSDEKLFF | TGTGCCAGCAGCTTAGGACCGACAGGGTCTGATGAAAAACTGTTTTTT
- | TRBJ2-5 | TRBV11-2 | many | CASSLVRETQYF | TGTGCCAGCAGCTTAGTGCGGGAGACCCAGTACTTC
- | TRBJ2-5 | TRBV7-2 | many | CASITMGYQETQYF | TGTGCCAGCATAACTATGGGGTACCAAGAGACCCAGTACTTC
- | TRBJ2-2 | TRBV30 | few | CAWSVRGAGELFF | TGTGCCTGGAGTGTACGTGGAGCCGGGGAGCTGTTTTTT
- | TRBJ1-1 | TRBV2 | - | CASSILSVTEGHTEAFF | TGTGCCAGCAGTATACTATCCGTGACAGAGGGGCACACTGAAGCTTTCTTT
- | TRBJ1-3 | TRBV28 | few | CASRPGGEYTIYF | TGTGCCAGCAGACCAGGAGGGGAGTACACCATATATTTT
- | TRBJ2-7 | TRBV9 | many | CASSVGSSEQYF | TGTGCCAGCAGCGTAGGGTCGAGCGAGCAGTACTTC
- | TRBJ1-5 | TRBV12-3/TRBV12-4 | many | CASGGNQPQHF | TGTGCCAGCGGGGGAAATCAGCCCCAGCATTTT
- | TRBJ2-7 | TRBV28 | many | CASSFALSGERYEQYF | TGTGCCAGCAGTTTTGCCCTTTCAGGGGAGAGGTACGAGCAGTACTTC
- | TRBJ1-6 | TRBV12-3/TRBV12-4 | many | CASSSRDSGHFNSPLHF | TGTGCCAGCAGTTCCCGGGACTCGGGACACTTTAATTCACCCCTCCACTTT
- | TRBJ2-3 | TRBV7-9 | few | CASKRRDSTDTQYF | TGTGCCAGCAAGAGGAGGGATAGCACAGATACGCAGTATTTT
- | TRBJ2-2 | TRBV2 | many | CASSESAGFGELFF | TGTGCCAGCAGTGAATCTGCGGGGTTCGGGGAGCTGTTTTTT
- | TRBJ2-1 | TRBV20-1 | many | CSARVPGRSNNEQFF | TGCAGTGCTAGAGTACCGGGACGTTCTAACAATGAGCAGTTCTTC
- | TRBJ2-5 | TRBV14 | many | CASSQGSWSRETQYF | TGTGCCAGCAGCCAAGGTAGCTGGAGTCGAGAGACCCAGTACTTC
- | TRBJ2-1 | TRBV14 | many | CASSQDPGAYNEQFF | TGTGCCAGCAGCCAAGACCCAGGTGCCTACAATGAGCAGTTCTTC
- | TRBJ1-1 | TRBV7-2 | few | CASNLGGGANTEAFF | TGTGCCAGCAATCTAGGGGGGGGGGCCAACACTGAAGCTTTCTTT
TRBD2 | TRBJ2-1 | TRBV2 | - | CASSVDSGGDNEQFF | TGTGCCAGCAGTGTGGATAGCGGGGGTGACAATGAGCAGTTCTTC
- | TRBJ2-3 | TRBV3-1 | few | CASSSNTNTQYF | TGTGCCAGCAGCTCAAACACCAATACGCAGTATTTT
TRBD2 | TRBJ2-5 | TRBV5-4 | many | CASSQPGLGQETQYF | TGTGCCAGCAGCCAACCCGGACTAGGGCAAGAGACCCAGTACTTC
- | TRBJ2-7 | TRBV4-1 | many | CASSQEGSNHNEQYF | TGCGCCAGCAGCCAAGAAGGTTCGAACCACAACGAGCAGTACTTC
- | TRBJ1-2 | TRBV28 | many | CASSPEKGADGYTF | TGTGCCAGCAGCCCTGAGAAAGGGGCTGACGGCTACACCTTC
- | TRBJ2-3 | TRBV18 | many | CASSPGTDTQYF | TGTGCCAGCTCACCGGGCACAGATACGCAGTATTTT
TRBD2 | TRBJ2-5 | TRBV6-1 | - | CASCTGGVQETQYF | TGTGCCAGCTGCACCGGGGGGGTGCAAGAGACCCAGTACTTC
- | TRBJ2-5 | TRBV6-2/TRBV6-3 | many | CASSLLSGSETQYF | TGTGCCAGCAGCCTCCTGTCGGGGTCAGAGACCCAGTACTTC
TRBD1 | TRBJ2-2 | TRBV12-3/TRBV12-4 | many | CASSFKVGTGFTGELFF | TGTGCCAGCAGTTTTAAGGTCGGGACAGGATTCACCGGGGAGCTGTTTTTT
TRBD2 | TRBJ2-1 | TRBV7-8 | few | CASSIRRAGGYNEQFF | TGTGCCAGCAGCATAAGGAGAGCGGGGGGGTACAATGAGCAGTTCTTC
- | TRBJ2-1 | TRBV12-3/TRBV12-4 | many | CASSFGSGEYNEQFF | TGTGCCAGCAGTTTTGGGTCGGGGGAGTACAATGAGCAGTTCTTC
- | TRBJ1-2 | TRBV12-3/TRBV12-4 | many | CASSTPGGLSRNANYGYTF | TGTGCCAGCAGTACCCCGGGGGGTCTAAGCAGGAATGCTAACTATGGCTACACCTTC
- | TRBJ2-7 | TRBV5-1 | many | CASSLAGLYEQYF | TGCGCCAGCAGCTTGGCCGGTCTTTACGAGCAGTACTTC
- | TRBJ2-2 | TRBV7-2 | few | CASSLIPPGGNTGELFF | TGTGCCAGCAGCTTAATCCCCCCGGGGGGCAACACCGGGGAGCTGTTTTTT